The clone carrying this TCR beta chain was seen more than once but under ten times. The target antigen is unknown. Every TCR beta cDNA library bore unique molecular identifiers. Roughly 500,000 cDNA molecules were recovered from an input of about 0.9 to 11 million T cells. TCRdb passed the PCR reads through MiXCR, listing each CDR3 protein once. The sample lists fewer than 900,000 distinct CDR3 sequences, just over 45% occurring once. The source of the sample is a study of post-analysis software for immune sequencing data. Study-level information: There were relapsing-remitting, secondary progressive and progressive-relapsing multiple sclerosis among the disease courses included. Findings and caveats of the study: Controls had significantly higher normalized Chao1 diversity than multiple sclerosis patients. Compared with controls, patients had more of 4 or 5 TRBV segments, including TRBV5-6, TRBV5-1 and TRBV20-1.

The germline CDR1 and CDR2 sequences are MGHRA and YSYEKL. The CDR3 is 11 amino acids. Trimming took 0 bases from V and 13 from J, leaving 6 bases between them. The sequencing sample was made of blood. The TCR originated in a girl aged 5 to 17 with multiple sclerosis. This sequence joins TRBV4-1 and TRBJ2-2; D is unclear. The CDR3 DNA reads TGCGCCAGCAGCCAAGATAAAAGGCTGTTTTTT. This translates into CASSQDKRLFF.